These T cell receptor beta chains were read from a single sample in a study of CD8+ T cells in alopecia areata. Clones were sequenced by immunoSEQ multiplex PCR, and TCRdb holds only the in-frame ones, with some missing. The table lists over 100,000 clones, about half of them singletons. The sequenced sample was CD4+ T cells sorted from blood, obtained at week 4, from a patient treated with tofacitinib. The receptor source for this set is a human donor with alopecia areata. Both conserved end residues are part of each CDR3. Each record gives: D gene, J gene, V gene, clone size, CDR3 length, CDR3 DNA, CDR3 protein. A D gene is named only where the DNA matches it firmly. Clone size appears in some rows only: once, few, many, or a class for an expanded clone.

- | TRBJ2-3 | TRBV2 | - | 15 | TGTGCCAGCAGTGCCGGCCAGAGCTTAGTGGATACGCAGTATTTT | CASSAGQSLVDTQYF
- | TRBJ1-1 | TRBV29-1 | - | 14 | TGCAGCGTTGGGACACAGGGCACGAACACTGAAGCTTTCTTT | CSVGTQGTNTEAFF
- | TRBJ1-1 | TRBV19 | few | 13 | TGTGCCAGTAGTATGTCGGAGAACACTGAAGCTTTCTTT | CASSMSENTEAFF
- | TRBJ1-2 | TRBV7-9 | - | 12 | TGTGCCAGCAGCCCCCCTGGGGCTAGCTACACCTTC | CASSPPGASYTF
TRBD2 | TRBJ2-1 | TRBV29-1 | - | 13 | TGCAGCGGAGGGACTAGCGGGAACAATGAGCAGTTCTTC | CSGGTSGNNEQFF
TRBD1 | TRBJ2-6 | TRBV5-1 | - | 16 | TGCGCCAGCAGCTTTGACAGGGCGGCTGGGGCCAACGTCCTGACTTTC | CASSFDRAAGANVLTF
- | TRBJ2-7 | TRBV7-8 | - | 13 | TGTGCCAGCAGCTTAGCGCAGGGGCCTGTAGGGTACTTC | CASSLAQGPVGYF
- | TRBJ2-7 | TRBV13 | - | 14 | TGTGCCAGCTCCGTCCGGGGACTCTCCTACGAGCAGTACTTC | CASSVRGLSYEQYF
TRBD2 | TRBJ2-3 | TRBV5-1 | - | 15 | TGCGCCAGCACTCCTCCGGGACTAGCGGGAGATACGCAGTATTTT | CASTPPGLAGDTQYF
TRBD2 | TRBJ2-3 | TRBV5-6 | - | 16 | TGTGCCAGCAGCTTCAAGCGGGAGGCCCAGTCCAATACGCAGTATTTT | CASSFKREAQSNTQYF
- | TRBJ1-1 | TRBV4-2 | few | 14 | TGTGCCAGCAGCCAAGATGGCGAAGTCACTGAAGCTTTCTTT | CASSQDGEVTEAFF
TRBD2 | TRBJ2-1 | TRBV2 | - | 14 | TGTGCCAGCACGACTAGCGGGAGTTTCAATGAGCAGTTCTTC | CASTTSGSFNEQFF
- | TRBJ1-5 | TRBV30 | - | 13 | TGTGCCTGGAGTGGGACTCCTAATCAGCCCCAGCATTTT | CAWSGTPNQPQHF
- | TRBJ2-7 | TRBV27 | - | 15 | TGTGCCACCAGAGGGGGTATGGGGACCTCCTACGAGCAGTACTTC | CATRGGMGTSYEQYF
TRBD1 | TRBJ1-2 | TRBV7-9 | - | 15 | TGTGCCAGCAGCTCCAACAGGGGACAAAACTATGGCTACACCTTC | CASSSNRGQNYGYTF
- | TRBJ1-2 | TRBV2 | - | 8 | TGTGCCGGCCGAGGCTACACCTTC | CAGRGYTF
- | TRBJ2-2 | TRBV25-1 | - | 13 | TGTGCCAGCAGTGAATCCTTCGCCGGGGAGCTGTTTTTT | CASSESFAGELFF
- | TRBJ2-3 | TRBV20-1 | - | 11 | TGCAGTGCTAGCCCCGTGCGGACGCAGTATTTT | CSASPVRTQYF
- | TRBJ1-4 | TRBV6-6 | few | 12 | TGTGCCAGCAGCCCGGGGAATGAAAAACTGTTTTTT | CASSPGNEKLFF
- | TRBJ1-5 | TRBV30 | - | 13 | TGTGCCTGGAGTGAACAGGGCGGTCAGCCCCAGCATTTT | CAWSEQGGQPQHF
TRBD1 | TRBJ2-7 | TRBV2 | - | 12 | TGTGCCAGCAGTAAGACAGGGGACGAGCAGTACTTC | CASSKTGDEQYF
- | TRBJ1-3 | TRBV6-5 | - | 15 | TGTGCCAGCAGCTCGGGGGGTGGATCTGGAAACACCATATATTTT | CASSSGGGSGNTIYF
TRBD1 | TRBJ1-2 | TRBV5-6 | - | 17 | TGTGCCAGCAGCTTGGCAGGGGGCCTACGCCGTCTCTATGGCTACACCTTC | CASSLAGGLRRLYGYTF
- | TRBJ2-1 | TRBV30 | - | 13 | TGTGCCTGGGGACGTAACTCCTACAATGAGCAGTTCTTC | CAWGRNSYNEQFF
- | TRBJ2-7 | TRBV9 | few | 15 | TGTGCCAGCAGCGTAGACGTACATAGGACCGACGAGCAGTACTTC | CASSVDVHRTDEQYF
- | TRBJ2-7 | TRBV5-1 | - | 13 | TGCGCCAGCAGCTTGGCCCAGGGTGGCGAGCAGTACTTC | CASSLAQGGEQYF
- | TRBJ2-5 | TRBV7-3 | few | 14 | TGTGCCAGCAGCTTAGGGCCCTACCAAGAGACCCAGTACTTC | CASSLGPYQETQYF
TRBD1 | TRBJ1-1 | TRBV5-1 | - | 15 | TGCGCCAGCAGCCTATCGGGACAGGGGGATGGACAAGCTTTCTTT | CASSLSGQGDGQAFF
- | TRBJ1-4 | TRBV29-1 | - | 12 | TGCAGCGCTATGGAAACTAATGAAAAACTGTTTTTT | CSAMETNEKLFF
TRBD2 | TRBJ2-5 | TRBV4-1 | - | 19 | TGCGCCAGCAGCCCGGTTCTAGCGGGAGATGCGGGCCCGGGAGAGACCCAGTACTTC | CASSPVLAGDAGPGETQYF
- | TRBJ1-1 | TRBV9 | - | 15 | TGTGCCAGCAGCCCCCAGGTGGCCACGAACACTGAAGCTTTCTTT | CASSPQVATNTEAFF
- | TRBJ2-7 | TRBV7-8 | once | 14 | TGTGCCAGCAGCTTAGACGACAGCCACTACGAGCAGTACTTC | CASSLDDSHYEQYF
- | TRBJ2-4 | TRBV27 | few | 15 | TGTGCCAGCAGTTTGTCGGGGTTAGCCAAAAACATTCAGTACTTC | CASSLSGLAKNIQYF
TRBD1 | TRBJ2-6 | TRBV29-1 | - | 16 | TGCAGCGTTACGGGACAGGGTAGGTCTGGGGCCAACGTCCTGACTTTC | CSVTGQGRSGANVLTF
TRBD1 | TRBJ1-4 | TRBV5-1 | - | 14 | TGCGCCAGCAGGTCCGGGACAGGGAATGAAAAACTGTTTTTT | CASRSGTGNEKLFF
- | TRBJ2-1 | TRBV4-2 | - | 17 | TGTGCCAGCACCCCCTACGGGGGGACAAGCTCCTACAATGAGCAGTTCTTC | CASTPYGGTSSYNEQFF
- | TRBJ2-2 | TRBV2 | once | 13 | TGTGCCAGCAGGAGGGAGAACACCGGGGAGCTGTTTTTT | CASRRENTGELFF
- | TRBJ1-2 | TRBV29-1 | - | 13 | TGCAGCGTTGGATTGGCGCTCAACTATGGCTACACCTTC | CSVGLALNYGYTF
TRBD2 | TRBJ2-2 | TRBV30 | - | 20 | TGTGCCTGGAGTGTAGAGTCACTAGCGGGAGCTTCGATAGACACCGGGGAGCTGTTTTTT | CAWSVESLAGASIDTGELFF
TRBD1 | TRBJ2-1 | TRBV30 | - | 12 | TGTGCCTGGGGGTGGGACAGGGATGAGCAGTTCTTC | CAWGWDRDEQFF